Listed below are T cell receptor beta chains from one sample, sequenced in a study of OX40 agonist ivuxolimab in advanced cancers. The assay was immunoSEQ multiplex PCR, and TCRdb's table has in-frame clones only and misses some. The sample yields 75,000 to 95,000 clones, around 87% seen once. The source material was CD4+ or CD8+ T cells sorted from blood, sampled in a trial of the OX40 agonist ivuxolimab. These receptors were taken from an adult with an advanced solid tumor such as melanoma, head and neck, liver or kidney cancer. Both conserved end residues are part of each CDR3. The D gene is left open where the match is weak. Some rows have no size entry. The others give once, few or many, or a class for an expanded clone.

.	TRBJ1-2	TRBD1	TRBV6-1	TGTGCCAGCAACTGGGACAGATATGGCTACACCTTC	CASNWDRYGYTF
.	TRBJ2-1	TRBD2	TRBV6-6	TGTGCCAGCAGGCCTGGGACTAGCGGGTACAATGAGCAGTTCTTC	CASRPGTSGYNEQFF
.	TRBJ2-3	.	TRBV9	TGTGCCAGCAGCGTAGGCGGTAGCACAGATACGCAGTATTTT	CASSVGGSTDTQYF
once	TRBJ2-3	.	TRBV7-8	TGTGCCAGCAGCCCTCCGGGTGGCAGGAGCACAGATACGCAGTATTTT	CASSPPGGRSTDTQYF
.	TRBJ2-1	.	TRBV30	TGTGCCTGGAGGGGGACCGGTTACAATGAGCAGTTCTTC	CAWRGTGYNEQFF
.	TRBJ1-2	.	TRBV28	TGTGCCAGCAGTTTATATCAGGGGATCTATGGCTACACCTTC	CASSLYQGIYGYTF
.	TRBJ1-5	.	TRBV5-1	TGCGCCAGCAGCTTGGACAGTAACAATCAGCCCCAGCATTTT	CASSLDSNNQPQHF
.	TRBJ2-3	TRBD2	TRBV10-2	TGCGCCATCAGGTCGGGGGGTAGCACAGATACGCAGTATTTT	CAIRSGGSTDTQYF
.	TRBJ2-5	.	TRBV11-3	TGTGCCAGCAGCTTAACCTGGAGGGAAGAGACCCAGTACTTC	CASSLTWREETQYF
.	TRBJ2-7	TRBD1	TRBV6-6	TGTGCCAGCAGTTACTCAGGTAGGGGGCCTTCCTACGAGCAGTACTTC	CASSYSGRGPSYEQYF
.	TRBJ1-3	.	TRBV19	TGTGCCAGTACCTCACAGGTATCTGGAAACACCATATATTTT	CASTSQVSGNTIYF
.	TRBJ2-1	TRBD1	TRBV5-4	TGTGCCAGTACCGACAGGGGAGCAAACAATGAGCAGTTCTTC	CASTDRGANNEQFF
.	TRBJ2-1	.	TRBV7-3	TGTGCCAGCAGCTTATGGGCGGGAACGGACAATGAGCAGTTCTTC	CASSLWAGTDNEQFF
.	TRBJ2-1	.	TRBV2	TGTGCCAGCAATCCCGGGGCCGGGCAGGGGTTCTTC	CASNPGAGQGFF
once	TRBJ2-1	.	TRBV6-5	TGTGCCAGCAGTCCGAAGGGTTGGTACGGTGAGCAGTTCTTC	CASSPKGWYGEQFF
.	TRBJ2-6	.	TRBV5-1	TGCGCCAGCAGCTTGGCCTCTGGGGCCAACGTCCTGACTTTC	CASSLASGANVLTF
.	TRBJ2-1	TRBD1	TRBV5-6	TGTGCCAGCAGCGGATATGACAGGGAGACGTCCTACAATGAGCAGTTCTTC	CASSGYDRETSYNEQFF
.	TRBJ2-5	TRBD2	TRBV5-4	TGTGCCAGCAGCTCTCCAGCGGGAGTAGAGACCCAGTACTTC	CASSSPAGVETQYF
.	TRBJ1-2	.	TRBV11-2	TGTGCCAGCAGCCCCCTAACGGGGGTTAACTATGGCTACACCTTC	CASSPLTGVNYGYTF
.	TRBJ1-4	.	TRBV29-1	TGCAGCGTTGGAGGGAGGAGGGATGGTGAAAAACTGTTTTTT	CSVGGRRDGEKLFF
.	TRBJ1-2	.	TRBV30	TGTGCCTGGAGTCGGACCCCATACTCTAGACAGCTAGGACGGGACTACACCTTC	CAWSRTPYSRQLGRDYTF
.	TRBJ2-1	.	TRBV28	TGTGCCAGCAGTTTAAACTACAATGAGCAGTTCTTC	CASSLNYNEQFF
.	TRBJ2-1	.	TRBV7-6	TGTGCCAGCAGCGCCGGCGAGGTTGGGCCATACAATGAGCAGTTCTTC	CASSAGEVGPYNEQFF
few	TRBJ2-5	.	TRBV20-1	TGCAGTGCATCTGGAGAGACCCAGTACTTC	CSASGETQYF
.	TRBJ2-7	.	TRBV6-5	TGTGCCAGCAGTTACTCGACCGGTTACCACGAGCAGTACTTC	CASSYSTGYHEQYF
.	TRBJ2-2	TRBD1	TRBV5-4	TGTGCCAGCAGCTTGGCAGGGGGAGTCGACACCGGGGAGCTGTTTTTT	CASSLAGGVDTGELFF
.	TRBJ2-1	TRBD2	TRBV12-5	TGTGCTAGTGGTTTGGTACTAGCGGGAGGCGGGAATGAGCAGTTCTTC	CASGLVLAGGGNEQFF
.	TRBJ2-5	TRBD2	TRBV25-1	TGTGCCAGCAGTCCCGGACTAGAGGGAATGGAGACCCAGTACTTC	CASSPGLEGMETQYF
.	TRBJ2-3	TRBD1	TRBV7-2	TGTGCCAGCAGCCCAGGGGCCAGGGGGCGCACAGATACGCAGTATTTT	CASSPGARGRTDTQYF
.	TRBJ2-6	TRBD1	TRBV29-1	TGCAGCGCCTTAGACAGGGCTGGTAACTCTGGGGCCAACGTCCTGACTTTC	CSALDRAGNSGANVLTF
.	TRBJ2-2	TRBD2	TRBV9	TGTGCCAGCAGCGTAGGTGGGCTAGCGGGAGGCTCCGGGGAGCTGTTTTTT	CASSVGGLAGGSGELFF
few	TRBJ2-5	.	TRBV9	TGTGCCAGCAGCCCCGGGCAGGGACGGGAGACCCAGTACTTC	CASSPGQGRETQYF
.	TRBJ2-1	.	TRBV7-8	TGTGCCAGCAGCCCCTCCGGGCGGGCGAGCTCCTACAATGAGCAGTTCTTC	CASSPSGRASSYNEQFF
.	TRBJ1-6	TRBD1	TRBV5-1	TGCGCCAGCAGCGCCGGGACAGGGGAGGCTTCACCCCTCCACTTT	CASSAGTGEASPLHF
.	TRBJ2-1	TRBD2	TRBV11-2	TGTGCCAGCAGCTTTCGGAGGGAGGGCCTCGATGAACAGTTCTTC	CASSFRREGLDEQFF
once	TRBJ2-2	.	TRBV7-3	TGTGCCAGCAGCCCTTCGGTAGCCGGGGAGCTGTTTTTT	CASSPSVAGELFF
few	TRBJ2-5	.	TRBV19	TGTGCCAGTAGTGTCAGGGGTCGACCAGAGACCCAGTACTTC	CASSVRGRPETQYF